This record looks at one T cell receptor beta chain sequence and its context. These data originate in a study of PD-1 blockade in classical Hodgkin lymphoma. Germline CDR1 SGHRS, CDR2 YFSETQ. V was clipped by 4 bases and J by 1 base; unmatched bases: 2. The CDR3 runs 14 residues. Libraries were prepared by immunoSEQ multiplex PCR; TCRdb keeps only in-frame clonotypes and omits some of them. The data contain tens of thousands of clones, 60% to 80% of them seen just once; the ten biggest clones take up over 15%. Regarding time point: cycle 4 day 1 (C4D1), after less than seven weeks of nivolumab. All patients relapsed after autologous stem cell transplantation, and brentuximab vedotin exposure varied.

The V call is TRBV5-1, the J call TRBJ2-3; 8 nucleotides agree with TRBD2. The source is a human donor with classical Hodgkin lymphoma. The sample here was peripheral blood mononuclear cells (PBMCs), taken before the fourth cycle of nivolumab. CDR3 in amino acids: CASSAAGGTDTQYF. CDR3 in DNA: TGCGCCAGCAGCGCAGCGGGGGGCACAGATACGCAGTATTTT. The full variable domain, completed using reference TRBV5-1 and TRBJ2-3, is KAGVTQTPRYLIKTRGQQVTLSCSPISGHRSVSWYQQTPGQGLQFLFEYFSETQRNKGNFPGRFSGRQFSNSRSEMNVSTLELGDSALYLCASSAAGGTDTQYFGPGTRLTVL.